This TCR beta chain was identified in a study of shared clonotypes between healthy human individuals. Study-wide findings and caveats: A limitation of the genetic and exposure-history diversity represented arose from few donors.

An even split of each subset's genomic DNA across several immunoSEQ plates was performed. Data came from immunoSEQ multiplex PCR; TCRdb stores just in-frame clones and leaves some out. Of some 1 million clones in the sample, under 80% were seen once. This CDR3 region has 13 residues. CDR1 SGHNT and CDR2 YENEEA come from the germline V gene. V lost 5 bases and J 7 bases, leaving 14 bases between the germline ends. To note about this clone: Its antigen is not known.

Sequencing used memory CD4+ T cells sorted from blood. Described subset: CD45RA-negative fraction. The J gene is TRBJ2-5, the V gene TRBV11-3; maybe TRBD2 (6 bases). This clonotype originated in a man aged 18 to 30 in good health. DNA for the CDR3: TGTGCCAGCAGCGTAGCGGACCTTGGGACCCAGTACTTC. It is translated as CASSVADLGTQYF.